This T cell receptor beta chain originates from a study of T cell responses to AZD1222 COVID-19 vaccine. This CDR3 contains 15 residues. Deletions cut 7 bases from V and 2 bases from J, with 16 bases between. Per germline, CDR1 SNHLY and CDR2 FYNNEI. Assay: immunoSEQ multiplex PCR; the TCRdb copy retains only in-frame clones and omits some. The top ten hold about 8% of the sample, which has about 140,000 clones, 75% to 90% seen once. Sample: peripheral blood, taken on day 0 of AZD1222 vaccination. This sequence joins TRBV2 and TRBJ2-3; the D call may be TRBD1 or TRBD2 (6 bases each). The source is an adult in good health. Here the CDR3 reads CASTLWGAPTDTQYF. The CDR3 DNA reads TGTGCCAGCACCCTCTGGGGGGCCCCCACAGATACGCAGTATTTT.